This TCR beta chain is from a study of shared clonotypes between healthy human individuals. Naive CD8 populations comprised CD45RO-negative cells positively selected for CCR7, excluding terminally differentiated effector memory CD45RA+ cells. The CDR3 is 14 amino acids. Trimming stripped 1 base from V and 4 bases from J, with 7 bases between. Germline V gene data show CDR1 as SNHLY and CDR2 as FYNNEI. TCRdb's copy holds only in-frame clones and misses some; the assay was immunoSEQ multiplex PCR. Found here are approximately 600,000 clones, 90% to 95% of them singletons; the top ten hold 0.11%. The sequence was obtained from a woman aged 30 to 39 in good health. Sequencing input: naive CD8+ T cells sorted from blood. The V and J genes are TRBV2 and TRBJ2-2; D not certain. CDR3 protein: CASSEGVFTGELFF. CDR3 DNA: TGTGCCAGCAGTGAAGGGGTGTTCACCGGGGAGCTGTTTTTT.